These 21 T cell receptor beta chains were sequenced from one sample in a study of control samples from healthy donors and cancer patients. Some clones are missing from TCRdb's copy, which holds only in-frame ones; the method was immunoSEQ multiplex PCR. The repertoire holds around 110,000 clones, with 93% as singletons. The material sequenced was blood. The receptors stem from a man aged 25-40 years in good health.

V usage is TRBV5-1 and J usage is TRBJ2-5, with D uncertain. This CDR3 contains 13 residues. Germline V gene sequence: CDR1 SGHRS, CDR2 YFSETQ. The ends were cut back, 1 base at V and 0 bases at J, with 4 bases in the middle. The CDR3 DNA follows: TGCGCCAGCAGCTTGCTGTACCAAGAGACCCAGTACTTC. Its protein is CASSLLYQETQYF.

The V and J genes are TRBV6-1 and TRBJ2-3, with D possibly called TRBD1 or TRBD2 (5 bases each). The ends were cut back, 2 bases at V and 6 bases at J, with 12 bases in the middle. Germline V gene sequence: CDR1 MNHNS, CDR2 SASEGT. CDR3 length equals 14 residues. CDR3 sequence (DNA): TGTGCCAGCAGTGAACTCGAGTGGGGGGATACGCAGTATTTT. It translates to CASSELEWGDTQYF.

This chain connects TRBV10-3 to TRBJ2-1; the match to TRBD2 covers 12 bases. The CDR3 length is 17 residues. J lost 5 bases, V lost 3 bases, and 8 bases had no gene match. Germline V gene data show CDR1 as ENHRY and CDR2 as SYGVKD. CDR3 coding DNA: TGTGCCATCAGTGATCTCGAACTAGCGGGGGGAAACAATGAGCAGTTCTTC. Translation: CAISDLELAGGNNEQFF.

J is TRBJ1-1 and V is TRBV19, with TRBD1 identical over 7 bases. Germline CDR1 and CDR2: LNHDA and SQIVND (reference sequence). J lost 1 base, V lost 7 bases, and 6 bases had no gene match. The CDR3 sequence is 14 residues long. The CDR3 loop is CASIWGTANTEAFF. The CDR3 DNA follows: TGTGCCAGTATTTGGGGGACAGCGAACACTGAAGCTTTCTTT.

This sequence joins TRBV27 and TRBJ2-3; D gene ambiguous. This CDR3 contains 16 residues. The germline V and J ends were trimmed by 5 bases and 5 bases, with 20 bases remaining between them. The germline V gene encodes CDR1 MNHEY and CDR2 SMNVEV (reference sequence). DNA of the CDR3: TGTGCCAGCAGTGGACGGAGACAAACTGCCCTAGATACGCAGTATTTT. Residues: CASSGRRQTALDTQYF.

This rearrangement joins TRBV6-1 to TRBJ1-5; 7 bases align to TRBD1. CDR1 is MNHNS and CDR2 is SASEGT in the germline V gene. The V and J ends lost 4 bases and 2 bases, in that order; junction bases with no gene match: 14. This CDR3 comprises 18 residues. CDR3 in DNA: TGTGCCAGCAGTGCCGATAATCAGGGGGTCCGAGGCAATCAGCCCCAGCATTTT. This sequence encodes CASSADNQGVRGNQPQHF.

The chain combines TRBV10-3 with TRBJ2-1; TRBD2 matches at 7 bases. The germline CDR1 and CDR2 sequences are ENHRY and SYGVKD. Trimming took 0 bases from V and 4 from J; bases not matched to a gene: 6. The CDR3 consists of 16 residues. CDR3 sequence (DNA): TGTGCCATCAGTGAGTCGGGCGGGGGTCCTTACAATGAGCAGTTCTTC. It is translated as CAISESGGGPYNEQFF.

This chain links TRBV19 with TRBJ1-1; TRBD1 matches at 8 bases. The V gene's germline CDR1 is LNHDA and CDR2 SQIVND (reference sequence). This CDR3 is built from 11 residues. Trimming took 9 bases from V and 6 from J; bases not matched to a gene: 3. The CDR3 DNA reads TGTGCCAGCGGACAGGGCCCTGAAGCTTTCTTT. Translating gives CASGQGPEAFF.

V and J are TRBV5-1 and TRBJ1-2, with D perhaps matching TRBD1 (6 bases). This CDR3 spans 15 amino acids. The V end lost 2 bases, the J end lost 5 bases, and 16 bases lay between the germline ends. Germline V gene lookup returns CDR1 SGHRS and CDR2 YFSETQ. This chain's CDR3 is CASSFFPGQRYGYTF. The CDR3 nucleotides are TGCGCCAGCAGCTTCTTCCCCGGACAGAGATATGGCTACACCTTC. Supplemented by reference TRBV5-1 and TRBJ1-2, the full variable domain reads KAGVTQTPRYLIKTRGQQVTLSCSPISGHRSVSWYQQTPGQGLQFLFEYFSETQRNKGNFPGRFSGRQFSNSRSEMNVSTLELGDSALYLCASSFFPGQRYGYTFGSGTRLTVV.

The CDR3 protein is CASSSSWGGPYNEQFF. In DNA form, the CDR3 reads TGTGCCAGCAGTTCTAGCTGGGGGGGGCCGTACAATGAGCAGTTCTTC. The V gene is TRBV2, the J gene TRBJ2-1; D is perhaps TRBD2 (7 bases). V was cut by 5 bases and J by 4 bases, with 18 bases left in between. The germline V gene has CDR1 SNHLY and CDR2 FYNNEI. This CDR3 contains 16 residues.

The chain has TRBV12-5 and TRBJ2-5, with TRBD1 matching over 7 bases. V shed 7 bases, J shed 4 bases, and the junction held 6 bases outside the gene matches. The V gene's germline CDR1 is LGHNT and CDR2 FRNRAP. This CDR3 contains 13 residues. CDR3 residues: CASALGQTETQYF. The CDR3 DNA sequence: TGTGCTAGTGCTCTGGGACAGACAGAGACCCAGTACTTC. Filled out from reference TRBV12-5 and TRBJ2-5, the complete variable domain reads DARVTQTPRHKVTEMGQEVTMRCQPILGHNTVFWYRQTMMQGLELLAYFRNRAPLDDSGMPKDRFSAEMPDATLATLKIQPSEPRDSAVYFCASALGQTETQYFGPGTRLLVL.

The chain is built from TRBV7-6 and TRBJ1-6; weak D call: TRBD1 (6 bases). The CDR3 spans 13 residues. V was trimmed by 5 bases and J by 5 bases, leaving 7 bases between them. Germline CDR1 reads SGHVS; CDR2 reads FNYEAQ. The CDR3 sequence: CASSPGDNSPLHF. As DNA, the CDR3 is TGTGCCAGCAGCCCAGGGGATAATTCACCCCTCCACTTT.

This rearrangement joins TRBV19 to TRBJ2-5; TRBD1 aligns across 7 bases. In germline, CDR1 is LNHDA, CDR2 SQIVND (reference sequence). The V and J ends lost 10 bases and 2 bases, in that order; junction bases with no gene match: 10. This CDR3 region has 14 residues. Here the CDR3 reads CATNQGQIQETQYF. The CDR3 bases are TGTGCCACCAACCAGGGACAGATACAAGAGACCCAGTACTTC.

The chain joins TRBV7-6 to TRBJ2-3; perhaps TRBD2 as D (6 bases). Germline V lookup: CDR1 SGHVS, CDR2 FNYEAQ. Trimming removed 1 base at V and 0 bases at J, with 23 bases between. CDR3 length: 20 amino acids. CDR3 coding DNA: TGTGCCAGCAGCTTAGTTATTAGGGTCGGCGGGGAATCAAGCACAGATACGCAGTATTTT. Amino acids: CASSLVIRVGGESSTDTQYF.

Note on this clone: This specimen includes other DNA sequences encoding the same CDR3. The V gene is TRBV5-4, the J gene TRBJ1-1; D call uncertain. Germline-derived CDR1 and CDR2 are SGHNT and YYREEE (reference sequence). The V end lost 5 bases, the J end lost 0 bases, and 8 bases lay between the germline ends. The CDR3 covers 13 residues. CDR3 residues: CASSPSVNTEAFF. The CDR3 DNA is TGTGCCAGCAGTCCTTCAGTGAACACTGAAGCTTTCTTT. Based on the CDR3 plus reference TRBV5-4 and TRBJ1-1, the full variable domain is ETGVTQSPTHLIKTRGQQVTLRCSSQSGHNTVSWYQQALGQGPQFIFQYYREEENGRGNFPPRFSGLQFPNYSSELNVNALELDDSALYLCASSPSVNTEAFFGQGTRLTVV.

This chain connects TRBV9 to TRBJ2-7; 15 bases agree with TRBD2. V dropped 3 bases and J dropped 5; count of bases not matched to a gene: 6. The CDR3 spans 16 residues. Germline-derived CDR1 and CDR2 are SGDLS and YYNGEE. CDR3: CASSEGLAGGVNEQYF. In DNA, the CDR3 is TGTGCCAGCAGCGAGGGACTAGCGGGGGGCGTGAACGAGCAGTACTTC.

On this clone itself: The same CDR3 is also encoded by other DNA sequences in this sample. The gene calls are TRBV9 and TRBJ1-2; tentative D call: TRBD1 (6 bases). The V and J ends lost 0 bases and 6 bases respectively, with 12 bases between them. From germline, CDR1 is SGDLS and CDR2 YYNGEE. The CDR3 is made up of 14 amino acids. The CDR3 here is CASSVAAGGDGYTF. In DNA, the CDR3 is TGTGCCAGCAGCGTAGCCGCGGGGGGCGATGGCTACACCTTC.

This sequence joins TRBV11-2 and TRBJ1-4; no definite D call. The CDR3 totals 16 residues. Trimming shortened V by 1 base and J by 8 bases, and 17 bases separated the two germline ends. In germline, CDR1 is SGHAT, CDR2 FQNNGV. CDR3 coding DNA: TGTGCCAGCAGCTTAGGGGGTTTGGCAGTTGGGGAAAAACTGTTTTTT. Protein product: CASSLGGLAVGEKLFF.

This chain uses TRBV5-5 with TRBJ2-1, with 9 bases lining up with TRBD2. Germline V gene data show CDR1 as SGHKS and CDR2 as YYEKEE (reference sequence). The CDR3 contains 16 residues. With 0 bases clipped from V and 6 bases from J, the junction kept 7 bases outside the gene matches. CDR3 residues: CASSLEVRTSANEQFF. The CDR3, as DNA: TGTGCCAGCAGCTTGGAGGTTAGGACTAGCGCCAATGAGCAGTTCTTC.

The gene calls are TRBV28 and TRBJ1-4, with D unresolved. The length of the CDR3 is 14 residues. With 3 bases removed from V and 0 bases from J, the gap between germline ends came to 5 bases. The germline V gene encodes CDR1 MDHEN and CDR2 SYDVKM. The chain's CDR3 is CASSFATTNEKLFF. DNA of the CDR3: TGTGCCAGCAGTTTTGCTACAACTAATGAAAAACTGTTTTTT.

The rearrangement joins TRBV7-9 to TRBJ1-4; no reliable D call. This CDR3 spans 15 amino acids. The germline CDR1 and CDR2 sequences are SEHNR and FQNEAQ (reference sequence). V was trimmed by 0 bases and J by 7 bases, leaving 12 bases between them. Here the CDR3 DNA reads TGTGCCAGCAGCTTAGCGGGGTCGCGTGGTGAAAAACTGTTTTTT. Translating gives CASSLAGSRGEKLFF.